These 4 T cell receptor beta chains were sequenced from one sample in a study of PD-1 blockade in classical Hodgkin lymphoma. Clones were read by immunoSEQ multiplex PCR, and TCRdb kept only the in-frame ones, dropping some. Of roughly 28,000 clones detected, roughly 70% appear once; the ten largest clones hold roughly 24%. Autologous stem cell transplantation was followed by relapse in every patient, and brentuximab vedotin exposure varied. The sample consisted of peripheral blood mononuclear cells (PBMCs), taken before the second cycle of nivolumab. Receptors originate from a human donor with classical Hodgkin lymphoma.

The chain is built from TRBV28 and TRBJ1-2, with a possible D match to TRBD1 (6 bases). This CDR3 is built from 11 residues. Trimming removed 7 bases at V and 7 bases at J, with 10 bases between. Germline CDR1 and CDR2: MDHEN and SYDVKM. CDR3 in DNA: TGTGCCAGCATTAGGGGGGGTGGCTACACCTTC. This encodes CASIRGGGYTF.

The gene calls are TRBV5-1 and TRBJ1-2; possible D gene TRBD1, 5 bases. Trimming cost V 2 bases and J 3 bases, with 11 bases left between them. Germline CDR1 reads SGHRS; CDR2 reads YFSETQ. This CDR3 has 14 residues. CDR3 sequence: CASSFRGADYGYTF. The CDR3 DNA reads TGCGCCAGCAGCTTTAGAGGGGCTGACTATGGCTACACCTTC.

In DNA, the CDR3 is TGTGCCAGCAGTTACTCGAGCATATGGCCCTACGAGCAGTACGTC. Translating gives CASSYSSIWPYEQYV. The chain carries TRBV6-6 and TRBJ2-7; no firm D call. The CDR3 covers 15 residues. Looked up from germline, CDR1 is MNHNY and CDR2 is SVGAGI (reference sequence). Trimming shortened V by 0 bases and J by 2 bases, and 11 bases separated the two germline ends.

The V call is TRBV4-2, the J call TRBJ2-1; D is unclear. CDR3 length: 14 residues. The germline V gene has CDR1 LGHNA and CDR2 YNFKEQ. Trimming took off 4 bases at V and 2 bases at J, with 9 bases between the two ends. CDR3 bases: TGTGCCAGCAGCCTCGGCGAAACCTACAATGAGCAGTTCTTC. This gives the protein CASSLGETYNEQFF.